One and the same sample provided the 17 T cell receptor beta chains below, sequenced in a study of blood T cells in healthy people across ages. Then a second PCR, running roughly 7 to 11 cycles, was carried out with a sample-barcoded 5' primer and a J-beta primer mix. A single record per CDR3 protein comes from TCRdb applying MiXCR to the 5' RACE reads. This repertoire shows more than 1 million distinct CDR3 sequences, 40% to 45% found once; its top ten account for under 20%. Sequencing was performed on blood. These receptors were taken from a woman aged 55-75 years in good health.

The V call is TRBV7-2, the J call TRBJ2-1; 13 positions match TRBD2. Germline CDR1 SGHTA, CDR2 FQGNSA. CDR3 length equals 15 residues. V lost 5 bases, J lost 9 bases, and 7 bases stayed unmatched. CDR3 loop: CASSQTSGRTVEQFF. The CDR3 DNA reads as TGTGCCAGCAGCCAGACTAGCGGGAGGACCGTTGAGCAGTTCTTC.

This clonotype was seen more than once but under ten times. The V gene is TRBV6-1, the J gene TRBJ2-5; D is perhaps TRBD1 (6 bases). Between the trimmed V and J ends, which lost 5 bases and 3 bases, there was a span of 10 bases. Germline V CDR1 and CDR2: MNHNS, SASEGT. The CDR3 contains 13 residues. Written as DNA, the CDR3 is TGTGCCAGCAGTCGGACAGACGAAGAGACCCAGTACTTC. Translating gives CASSRTDEETQYF.

The sample holds a few counts of this clonotype. V gene TRBV3-1 combines with J gene TRBJ2-1; 11 bases line up with TRBD2. Per germline, CDR1 LGHDT and CDR2 YNNKEL (reference sequence). CDR3 length: 18 residues. Germline trimming cut 2 bases from V and 2 bases from J; bases unmatched to any gene: 8. The CDR3 DNA is TGTGCCAGCAGCCAAATTAGCGGGAGGGCCTGGACCTACAATGAGCAGTTCTTC. Amino acid sequence: CASSQISGRAWTYNEQFF.

The chain is built from TRBV28 and TRBJ2-5; D gene uncertain. The J call may be mistaken, given a closer DNA end match to TRBJ2-7. This CDR3 is 15 amino acids long. From germline, CDR1 is MDHEN and CDR2 SYDVKM. CDR3 sequence reads: CASSFLQASLYEQYF. CDR3 DNA sequence: TGTGCCAGCAGTTTCCTGCAGGCCTCCCTCTACGAGCAGTACTTC.

This clonotype was counted between two and nine times. The CDR3 is CAIRSGTGASTDTQYF. The CDR3, as DNA: TGTGCCATCAGGTCCGGGACAGGGGCTAGCACAGATACGCAGTATTTT. V is TRBV10-3 and J is TRBJ2-3; TRBD1 matches 10 bases. There are 16 residues in the CDR3. Germline CDR1 and CDR2: ENHRY and SYGVKD. Losses at the gene ends were 6 bases for V and 0 bases for J; bases not matched to a gene: 6.

The rearrangement links TRBV29-1 to TRBJ2-1; possibly TRBD1 for D (5 bases). The CDR3 is 11 residues long. Germline V gene data show CDR1 as SQVTM and CDR2 as ANQGSEA. V dropped 7 bases and J dropped 10 bases, with 14 bases sitting between them. The CDR3 DNA follows: TGCAGCGGGGGCGAGACCTACGAGCAGTTCTTC. It translates to CSGGETYEQFF.

The chain combines TRBV15 with TRBJ2-1; 13 positions match TRBD2. The CDR3 sequence is 16 residues long. CDR1 is LNHNV, CDR2 YYDKDF, per germline (reference sequence). V shed 5 bases and J 9 bases; nucleotides not matched to a gene: 10. In nucleotides, the CDR3 is TGTGCCACCAGCCTCGTCCCCGGGACTAGCGGGGTTGAGCAGTTCTTC. This encodes CATSLVPGTSGVEQFF. Full variable domain (rest looked up from reference TRBV15 and TRBJ2-1): DAMVIQNPRYQVTQFGKPVTLSCSQTLNHNVMYWYQQKSSQAPKLLFHYYDKDFNNEADTPDNFQSRRPNTSFCFLDIRSPGLGDTAMYLCATSLVPGTSGVEQFFGPGTRLTVL.

The rearrangement joins TRBV5-1 to TRBJ1-2; unclear D gene. The CDR3 consists of 15 residues. Per the germline V gene, CDR1 is SGHRS and CDR2 is YFSETQ. Deletions cut 3 bases from V and 0 bases from J, with 12 bases between. The CDR3 DNA is TGCGCCAGCAGCTCCTCTCTTCAGACTAACTATGGCTACACCTTC. Residues: CASSSSLQTNYGYTF. Variable domain in full (rest from reference TRBV5-1 and TRBJ1-2): KAGVTQTPRYLIKTRGQQVTLSCSPISGHRSVSWYQQTPGQGLQFLFEYFSETQRNKGNFPGRFSGRQFSNSRSEMNVSTLELGDSALYLCASSSSLQTNYGYTFGSGTRLTVV.

The sample holds a few counts of this clonotype. J is TRBJ2-1 and V is TRBV15, with a possible D match to TRBD2 (7 bases). CDR3 size: 17 residues. Looked up from germline, CDR1 is LNHNV and CDR2 is YYDKDF (reference sequence). The V and J ends lost 1 base and 1 base respectively, with 14 bases between them. The CDR3 DNA reads TGTGCCACCAGCAGAGGAAAGGGAGGGGGGTCCTACAATGAGCAGTTCTTC. It encodes CATSRGKGGGSYNEQFF.

This chain uses TRBV12-3 or TRBV12-4 with TRBJ2-1; D call uncertain. V lost 4 bases to trimming and J lost 8 bases, with 18 bases between them. The CDR3 is 15 amino acids. The CDR3: CASSSPTLVTYEQFF. In DNA, the CDR3 is TGTGCCAGCAGTTCCCCGACCCTAGTGACCTATGAGCAGTTCTTC.

This clonotype appeared once. The chain couples TRBV3-1 to TRBJ2-2; D might be TRBD1 (5 bases). This CDR3 spans 13 amino acids. The V and J ends lost 2 bases and 7 bases respectively, with 8 bases between them. Looked up from germline, CDR1 is LGHDT and CDR2 is YNNKEL (reference sequence). The CDR3 reads CASSQQGGGELFF. DNA for the CDR3: TGTGCCAGCAGCCAACAGGGCGGCGGGGAGCTGTTTTTT.

The CDR3: CASSLAGMNEKLFF. The DNA of the CDR3 is TGTGCCAGCAGTTTAGCCGGCATGAATGAAAAACTGTTTTTT. This sequence joins TRBV28 and TRBJ1-4; no firm D call. The CDR3 length is 14 residues. CDR1 MDHEN and CDR2 SYDVKM come from the germline V gene. Trimming cost V 2 bases and J 5 bases, with 9 bases left between them.

The gene calls are TRBV20-1 and TRBJ2-1; 8 bases fit TRBD2. Trimming cost V 0 bases and J 8 bases; bases outside gene matches: 6. CDR3 length equals 14 residues. Germline loops: CDR1 DFQATT, CDR2 SNEGSKA (reference sequence). In DNA form, the CDR3 reads TGCAGTGCTAGAGACCCAGCGGGAGCCGATGAGCAGTTCTTC. Encoded protein: CSARDPAGADEQFF.

As DNA, the CDR3 is TGTGCCAGCAGCCCGATCAGGGAGACTAGCGGGATGTCTGCCTACAATGAGCAGTTCTTC. Translating gives CASSPIRETSGMSAYNEQFF. V is TRBV11-2 and J is TRBJ2-1, with 11 positions matching TRBD2. Losses at the gene ends were 5 bases for V and 2 bases for J; bases not matched to a gene: 17. Germline V lookup: CDR1 SGHAT, CDR2 FQNNGV. The CDR3 runs 20 residues.

The rearrangement uses TRBV2 and TRBJ2-7, with D perhaps matching TRBD1 (7 bases). This CDR3 region has 13 residues. Trimming removed 8 bases at V and 1 base at J, with 12 bases between. CDR1 and CDR2 from the germline V gene are SNHLY and FYNNEI. The chain's CDR3 is CASRQGLSYEQYF. Here the CDR3 DNA reads TGTGCCAGCCGACAGGGACTTTCCTACGAGCAGTACTTC.

The rearrangement uses TRBV27 and TRBJ2-6; D is possibly TRBD2 (5 bases). V was pared by 2 bases and J by 1 base, with 18 bases between. Looked up from germline, CDR1 is MNHEY and CDR2 is SMNVEV (reference sequence). The CDR3 spans 19 residues. The CDR3 spells CASSLKGDLTWSGANVLTF. The CDR3 DNA reads as TGTGCCAGCAGTTTAAAGGGAGACCTTACTTGGTCTGGGGCCAACGTCCTGACTTTC.

The gene calls are TRBV24-1 and TRBJ2-1, with D perhaps TRBD1 (5 bases). Germline V lookup: CDR1 KGHDR, CDR2 SFDVKD. Trimming removed 4 bases at V and 1 base at J, with 16 bases between. The CDR3 runs 17 residues. CDR3 sequence reads: CATSDRRRVKSYNEQFF. The DNA of the CDR3 is TGTGCCACCAGTGACCGCCGCAGGGTAAAGTCCTACAATGAGCAGTTCTTC.